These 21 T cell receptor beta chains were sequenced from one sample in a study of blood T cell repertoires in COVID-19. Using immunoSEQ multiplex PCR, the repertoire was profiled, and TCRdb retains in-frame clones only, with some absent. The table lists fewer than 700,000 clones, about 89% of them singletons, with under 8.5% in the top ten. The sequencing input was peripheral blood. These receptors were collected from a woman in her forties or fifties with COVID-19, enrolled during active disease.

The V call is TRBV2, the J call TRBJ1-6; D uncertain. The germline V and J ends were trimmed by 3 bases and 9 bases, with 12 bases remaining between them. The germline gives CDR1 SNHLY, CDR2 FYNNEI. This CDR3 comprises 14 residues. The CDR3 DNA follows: TGTGCCAGCAGTGAGATCGGGATCAGTTCACCCCTCCACTTT. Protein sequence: CASSEIGISSPLHF.

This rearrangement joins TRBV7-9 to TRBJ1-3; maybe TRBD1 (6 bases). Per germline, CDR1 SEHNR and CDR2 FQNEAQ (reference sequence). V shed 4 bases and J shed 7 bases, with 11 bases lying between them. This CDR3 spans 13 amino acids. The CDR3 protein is CASSSKGENTIYF. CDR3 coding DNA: TGTGCCAGCAGCTCAAAGGGGGAGAACACCATATATTTT.

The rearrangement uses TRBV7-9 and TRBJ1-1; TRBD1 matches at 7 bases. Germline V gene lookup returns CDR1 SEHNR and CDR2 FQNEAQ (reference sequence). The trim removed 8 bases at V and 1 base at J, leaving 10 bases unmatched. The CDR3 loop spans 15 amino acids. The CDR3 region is CASFRVGQENTEAFF. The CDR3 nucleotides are TGTGCCAGCTTCAGGGTTGGACAGGAGAACACTGAAGCTTTCTTT.

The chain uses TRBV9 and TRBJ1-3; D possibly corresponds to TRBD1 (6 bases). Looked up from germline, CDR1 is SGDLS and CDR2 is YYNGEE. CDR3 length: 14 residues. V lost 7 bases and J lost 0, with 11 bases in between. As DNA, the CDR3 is TGTGCCAGCTCCAAGGACAGCTCTGGAAACACCATATATTTT. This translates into CASSKDSSGNTIYF.

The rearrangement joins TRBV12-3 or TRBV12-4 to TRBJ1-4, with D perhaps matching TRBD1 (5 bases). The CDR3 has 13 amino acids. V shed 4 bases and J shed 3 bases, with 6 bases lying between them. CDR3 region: CASSWGANEKLFF. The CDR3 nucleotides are TGTGCCAGCAGTTGGGGGGCTAATGAAAAACTGTTTTTT.

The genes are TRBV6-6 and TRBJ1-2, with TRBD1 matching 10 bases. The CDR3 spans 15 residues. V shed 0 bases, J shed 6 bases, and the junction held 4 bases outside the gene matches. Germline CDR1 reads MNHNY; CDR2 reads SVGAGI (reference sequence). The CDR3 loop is CASSYSGQGSHGYTF. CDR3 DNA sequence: TGTGCCAGCAGTTACTCGGGACAGGGGAGCCATGGCTACACCTTC.

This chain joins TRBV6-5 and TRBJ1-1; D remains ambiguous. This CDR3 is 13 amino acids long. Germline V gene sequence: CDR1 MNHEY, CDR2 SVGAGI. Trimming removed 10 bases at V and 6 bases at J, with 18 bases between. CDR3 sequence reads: CATRGSWSPEAFF. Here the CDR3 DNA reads TGTGCCACACGCGGGTCTTGGAGTCCTGAAGCTTTCTTT.

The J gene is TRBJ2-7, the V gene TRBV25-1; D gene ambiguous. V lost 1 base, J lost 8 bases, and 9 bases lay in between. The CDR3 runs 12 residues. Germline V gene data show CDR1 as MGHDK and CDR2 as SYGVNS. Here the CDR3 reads CASSESGAKQYF. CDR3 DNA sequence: TGTGCCAGCAGTGAATCAGGTGCAAAGCAGTACTTC.

The chain's CDR3 is CSVLGSGGGELSTDTQYF. CDR3 nucleotides: TGCAGCGTTTTAGGTAGCGGGGGGGGAGAATTGAGCACAGATACGCAGTATTTT. The chain recombines TRBV29-1 with TRBJ2-3, with 11 bases identical to TRBD2. The V gene end was trimmed by 5 bases and the J gene end by 0 bases; junction bases not matched to a gene: 13. Germline values: CDR1 SQVTM, CDR2 ANQGSEA. The CDR3 has 18 amino acids.

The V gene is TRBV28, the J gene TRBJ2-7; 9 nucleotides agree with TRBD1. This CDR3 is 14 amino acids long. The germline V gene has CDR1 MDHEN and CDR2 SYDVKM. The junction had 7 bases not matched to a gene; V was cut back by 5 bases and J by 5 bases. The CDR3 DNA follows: TGTGCCAGCAGTCTTGGGACAGGGCGGGACGAGCAGTACTTC. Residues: CASSLGTGRDEQYF.

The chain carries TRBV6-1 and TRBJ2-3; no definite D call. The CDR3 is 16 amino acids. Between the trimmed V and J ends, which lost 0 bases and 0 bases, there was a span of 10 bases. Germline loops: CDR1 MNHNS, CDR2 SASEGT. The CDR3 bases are TGTGCCAGCAGTGAAGCGGTACTATCTAGCACAGATACGCAGTATTTT. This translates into CASSEAVLSSTDTQYF.

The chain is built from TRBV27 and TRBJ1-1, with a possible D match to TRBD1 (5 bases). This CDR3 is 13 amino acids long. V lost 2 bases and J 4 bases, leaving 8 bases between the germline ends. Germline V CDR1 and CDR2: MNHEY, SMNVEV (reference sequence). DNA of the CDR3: TGTGCCAGCAGTTTAATGGGGGGCACTGAAGCTTTCTTT. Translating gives CASSLMGGTEAFF.

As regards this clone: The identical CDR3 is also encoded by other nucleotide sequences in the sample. CDR3: CASSLTGGSTEAFF. The DNA for the CDR3 is TGCGCCAGCAGCTTGACAGGTGGGTCCACTGAAGCTTTCTTT. V gene TRBV5-1 combines with J gene TRBJ1-1, with D possibly being TRBD1 (5 bases). V lost 1 base, J lost 4 bases, and 11 bases lay in between. This CDR3 is built from 14 residues. Germline CDR1 reads SGHRS; CDR2 reads YFSETQ. Complete variable domain (other parts from reference TRBV5-1 and TRBJ1-1): KAGVTQTPRYLIKTRGQQVTLSCSPISGHRSVSWYQQTPGQGLQFLFEYFSETQRNKGNFPGRFSGRQFSNSRSEMNVSTLELGDSALYLCASSLTGGSTEAFFGQGTRLTVV.

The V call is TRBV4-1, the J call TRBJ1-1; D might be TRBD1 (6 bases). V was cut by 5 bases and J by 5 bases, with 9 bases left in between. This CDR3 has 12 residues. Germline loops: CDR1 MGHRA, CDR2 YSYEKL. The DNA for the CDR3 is TGCGCCAGCAGCGCAGGGGTTACTGAAGCTTTCTTT. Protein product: CASSAGVTEAFF.

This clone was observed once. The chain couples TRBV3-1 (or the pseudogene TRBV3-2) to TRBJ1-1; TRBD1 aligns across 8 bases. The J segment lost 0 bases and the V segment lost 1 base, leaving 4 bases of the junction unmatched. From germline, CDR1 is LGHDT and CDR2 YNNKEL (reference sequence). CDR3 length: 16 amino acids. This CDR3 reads CASSQGQGAMNTEAFF. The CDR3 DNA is TGTGCCAGCAGCCAAGGGCAGGGGGCCATGAACACTGAAGCTTTCTTT.

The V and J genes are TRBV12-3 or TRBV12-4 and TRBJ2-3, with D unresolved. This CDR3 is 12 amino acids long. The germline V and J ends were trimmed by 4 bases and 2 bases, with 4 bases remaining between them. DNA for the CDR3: TGTGCCAGCAGTTCCCTCACAGATACGCAGTATTTT. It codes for CASSSLTDTQYF.

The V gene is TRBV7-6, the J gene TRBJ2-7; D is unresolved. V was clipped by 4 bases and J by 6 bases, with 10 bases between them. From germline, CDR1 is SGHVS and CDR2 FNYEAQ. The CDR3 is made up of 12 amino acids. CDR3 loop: CASSSPGAEQYF. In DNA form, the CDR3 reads TGTGCCAGCAGCTCCCCCGGAGCCGAGCAGTACTTC. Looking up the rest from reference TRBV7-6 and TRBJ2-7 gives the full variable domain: GAGVSQSPRYKVTKRGQDVALRCDPISGHVSLYWYRQALGQGPEFLTYFNYEAQQDKSGLPNDRFSAERPEGSISTLTIQRTEQRDSAMYRCASSSPGAEQYFGPGTRLTVT.

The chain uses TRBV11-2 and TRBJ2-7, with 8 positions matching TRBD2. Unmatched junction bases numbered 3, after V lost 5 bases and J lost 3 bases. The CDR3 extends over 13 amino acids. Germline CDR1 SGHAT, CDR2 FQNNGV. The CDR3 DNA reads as TGTGCCAGCAGCGCCACTAGCGGCTACGAGCAGTACTTC. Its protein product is CASSATSGYEQYF.

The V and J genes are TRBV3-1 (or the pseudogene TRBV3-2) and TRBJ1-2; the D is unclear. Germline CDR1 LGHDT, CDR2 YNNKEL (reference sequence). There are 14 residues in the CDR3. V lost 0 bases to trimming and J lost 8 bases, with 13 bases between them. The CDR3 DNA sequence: TGTGCCAGCAGCCAAGATGCCACTGAAAGAGGCTACACCTTC. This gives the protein CASSQDATERGYTF.

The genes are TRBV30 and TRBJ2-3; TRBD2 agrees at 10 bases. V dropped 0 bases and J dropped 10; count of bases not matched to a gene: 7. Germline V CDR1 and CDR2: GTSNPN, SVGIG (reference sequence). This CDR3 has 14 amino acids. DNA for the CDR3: TGTGCCTGGAGTGTAACGAGCGGGGGGGTCCCGCAGTATTTT. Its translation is CAWSVTSGGVPQYF.

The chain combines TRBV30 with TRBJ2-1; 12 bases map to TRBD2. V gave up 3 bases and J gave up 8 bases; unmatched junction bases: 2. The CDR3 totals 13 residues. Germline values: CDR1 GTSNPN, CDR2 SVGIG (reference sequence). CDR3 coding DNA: TGTGCCTGGAGACTAGCGGGGGGCGATGAGCAGTTCTTC. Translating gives CAWRLAGGDEQFF.